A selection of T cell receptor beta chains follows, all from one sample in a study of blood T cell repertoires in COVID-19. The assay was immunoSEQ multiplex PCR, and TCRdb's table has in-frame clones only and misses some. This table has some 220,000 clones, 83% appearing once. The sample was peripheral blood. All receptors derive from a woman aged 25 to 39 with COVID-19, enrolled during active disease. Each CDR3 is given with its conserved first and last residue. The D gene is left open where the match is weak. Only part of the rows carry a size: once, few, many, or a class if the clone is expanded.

TGTGCCAGCTGCAGACAGGGGGCTTACAATGAGCAGTTCTTC CASCRQGAYNEQFF TRBD1 TRBJ2-1 . TRBV11-2
TGTGCCAGTAGTATTAGCGGGGGTTCCTACAATGAGCAGTTCTTC CASSISGGSYNEQFF TRBD2 TRBJ2-1 once TRBV19
TGCGCCAGCAGCTTGGACGGGGGGGCAGATACGCAGTATTTT CASSLDGGADTQYF TRBD2 TRBJ2-3 . TRBV5-1
TGTGCCAGCAGCTTTTCCGGCCGGGGGGGCAGAAATGAGCAGTTCTTC CASSFSGRGGRNEQFF TRBD2 TRBJ2-1 few TRBV7-6
TGTGCCAGCACCCCAGGGGACAGGGGTAATTCACCCCTCCACTTT CASTPGDRGNSPLHF TRBD1 TRBJ1-6 . TRBV5-4
TGTGCCAGCAGTGGTACCCTAGCGGGCTTCCCGTGGGATACGCAGTATTTT CASSGTLAGFPWDTQYF TRBD2 TRBJ2-3 once TRBV25-1
TGCGCCAGCAGCTGGACAGGGGGCCGCGGCACCGGGGAGCTGTTTTTT CASSWTGGRGTGELFF TRBD1 TRBJ2-2 few TRBV5-1
TGTGCCAGCAGCGATTTAGGGGGTCTGGGTGAAAAACTGTTTTTT CASSDLGGLGEKLFF . TRBJ1-4 . TRBV9
TGTGCCAGCAGTTACCCCCAGGGAATCAACGAGCAGTACTTC CASSYPQGINEQYF . TRBJ2-7 . TRBV6-2/TRBV6-3
TGTGCCAGCAGTGACGAAGCGGGAGGGACCGGGGAGCTGTTTTTT CASSDEAGGTGELFF TRBD2 TRBJ2-2 . TRBV6-4
TGTAAGTCTGCCGGGAATCATTATGGCTACACCTTC CKSAGNHYGYTF . TRBJ1-2 . TRBV30
TGTGCCAGTAGTATAGCGGGGTCGAACACTGAAGCTTTCTTT CASSIAGSNTEAFF . TRBJ1-1 few TRBV19
TGTGCCAGTACCTGGGAGCGGGAGCGCACAGATACGCAGTATTTT CASTWERERTDTQYF TRBD2 TRBJ2-3 . TRBV6-5
TGCAGCGTTGTACCCCCCCGACAGGGCATCGCGACCACTGAAGCTTTCTTT CSVVPPRQGIATTEAFF TRBD1 TRBJ1-1 . TRBV29-1
TGTGCCACCAGCAGAGATCTGGCAGGAGGGGAGCAGTACTTC CATSRDLAGGEQYF . TRBJ2-7 . TRBV15
TGCGCCAGCAGCCAAGTTATTGGTTCAGGGGCCAGGTATGGCTACACCTTC CASSQVIGSGARYGYTF . TRBJ1-2 . TRBV4-3
TGTGCCAGCAGCCCTTTGACAGGGGAGTTAGCATTAGCCAAAAACATTCAGTACTTC CASSPLTGELALAKNIQYF TRBD1 TRBJ2-4 . TRBV7-9
TGTGCCAGCAGCCAAGGGACAGGGAATGAGCAGTTCTTC CASSQGTGNEQFF TRBD1 TRBJ2-1 . TRBV14
TGTGCCAGCTCAGCGTTACAGGGGAGCACAGATACGCAGTATTTT CASSALQGSTDTQYF TRBD1 TRBJ2-3 . TRBV18
TGTGCCACCAGTGGCCCAGGGGACTCCTACGAGCAGTACTTC CATSGPGDSYEQYF . TRBJ2-7 few TRBV24-1
TGTGCCACCAGCAGATCTCGACAGTTTATGAACACTGAAGCTTTCTTT CATSRSRQFMNTEAFF . TRBJ1-1 . TRBV15
TGTGCCATCAGTTCTTATGGGGCGTATGGCTACACCTTC CAISSYGAYGYTF . TRBJ1-2 . TRBV10-3
TGTGCCAGCAGTGAACAGGGGCGAATCGGATCACCCCTCCACTTT CASSEQGRIGSPLHF . TRBJ1-6 . TRBV2
TGTGCCAGCAGCCCCCGCGGCGGCGGCTACACCTTC CASSPRGGGYTF . TRBJ1-2 . TRBV7-6
TGTGCCAGCAGTCACAGGGGGCCCTACGAGCAGTACTTC CASSHRGPYEQYF TRBD1 TRBJ2-7 . TRBV6-2/TRBV6-3
TGTGCCAGCGGGGACAGACCCTACGAGCAGTACTTC CASGDRPYEQYF TRBD1 TRBJ2-7 . TRBV6-5
TGCAGCGTTGGACAGGACTATGGCTACACCTTC CSVGQDYGYTF . TRBJ1-2 . TRBV29-1
TGTGCCAGCAGAGTGGCAAAACAGGCGGCAGCTTTCTTT CASRVAKQAAAFF . TRBJ1-1 few TRBV25-1
TGTGCCAGCAGCCAAGACTCGAGGGCGGAGCAGTACTTC CASSQDSRAEQYF . TRBJ2-7 once TRBV4-2
TGTGCCAGCAGTTACACTAGCGGGACAGGCACCGGGGAGCTGTTTTTT CASSYTSGTGTGELFF TRBD2 TRBJ2-2 . TRBV6-5
TGTGCCAGCGCCACTGGGGCTAGCGGTTACAATGAGCAGTTCTTC CASATGASGYNEQFF TRBD2 TRBJ2-1 . TRBV7-2
TGTGCCAGCAGTTTATTGGCGGGGGTGGGCAATGAGCAGTTCTTC CASSLLAGVGNEQFF TRBD2 TRBJ2-1 once TRBV28
TGTGCCAGCAGCTCCACGCCAGGGGCGACAGATACGCAGTATTTT CASSSTPGATDTQYF . TRBJ2-3 . TRBV11-1
TGTGCCAGCAGTCCCTCGGCTTCTAGCTCTGTGAACACTGAAGCTTTCTTT CASSPSASSSVNTEAFF . TRBJ1-1 . TRBV28
TGTGCCAGCAGTTTCCGACAGGGGTCAACCCCTGAAGCTTTCTTT CASSFRQGSTPEAFF TRBD1 TRBJ1-1 . TRBV27
TGTGCCAGTAGCCTTGCGGGACAGATCTATGGCTACACCTTC CASSLAGQIYGYTF TRBD1 TRBJ1-2 . TRBV19
TGTGCCAGCAGTGAAAGGCTGGAGAATCTAGGAGATACGCAGTATTTT CASSERLENLGDTQYF . TRBJ2-3 . TRBV6-1
TGTGCCAGTAGTACCCTGCCAGGGGGTCAGCCCCAGCATTTT CASSTLPGGQPQHF TRBD1 TRBJ1-5 . TRBV19
TGTGCCAGCTCAAATGGACAGGTTCGGGTAAACACAGATACGCAGTATTTT CASSNGQVRVNTDTQYF TRBD1 TRBJ2-3 . TRBV18
TGTGCCAGCAGTTACTCGGGGACAGGGCTTGAGCAGTTCTTC CASSYSGTGLEQFF TRBD1 TRBJ2-1 . TRBV6-2/TRBV6-3
TGTGCCAGCAGCGGGCGGGGGGCTCTCCAAGAGACCCAGTACTTC CASSGRGALQETQYF TRBD2 TRBJ2-5 . TRBV9
TGTGCCAGTACCCGCCCGACAGGGCCGCGAACTGAAGCTTTCTTT CASTRPTGPRTEAFF TRBD1 TRBJ1-1 . TRBV19
TGTGCCAGCAGCTTATCGGGAGAGAGAGATACGCAGTATTTT CASSLSGERDTQYF . TRBJ2-3 . TRBV7-8
TGTGCCAGCAGTCCGGGGACTCGCGCCTACGAGCAGTACTTC CASSPGTRAYEQYF . TRBJ2-7 . TRBV6-6
TGTGCCAGCAGCTCGCTGACGGTTCCGGGATCCTACGAGCAGTACTTC CASSSLTVPGSYEQYF . TRBJ2-7 . TRBV7-2
TGTGCCAGCAACGACAGGGGCAGTGGCTACACCTTC CASNDRGSGYTF TRBD1 TRBJ1-2 . TRBV2
TGTGCCAGCAGCTTAAAGAGACTAGCGGGGGAGCAGTACTTC CASSLKRLAGEQYF TRBD2 TRBJ2-7 . TRBV7-2
TGTGCCAGCAGTCTTAACTCCCGGGGCGAGCAGTACTTC CASSLNSRGEQYF . TRBJ2-7 . TRBV12-3/TRBV12-4
TGTGCCAGCAGCTCAAGACTAGCGTCACGGGAGCAGTACTTC CASSSRLASREQYF TRBD2 TRBJ2-7 . TRBV7-2
TGTGCCAGCAGCTTTTCGGGGTCTTCCGACACCGGGGAGCTGTTTTTT CASSFSGSSDTGELFF . TRBJ2-2 . TRBV5-6
TGTGCCACCAGCATGACAGGTCTAGTTAAAGGCTACACCTTC CATSMTGLVKGYTF . TRBJ1-2 . TRBV15
TGTGCCACCAGTGACCCGGGACTAGCGGATACGCAGTATTTT CATSDPGLADTQYF TRBD2 TRBJ2-3 few TRBV24-1
TGTGCCAGCCGATCATTGGGGGGACTGAACACTGAAGCTTTCTTT CASRSLGGLNTEAFF . TRBJ1-1 . TRBV5-4
TGTGCCAGCAGCGCATCAGGGGGAAGGGGCACTGAAGCTTTCTTT CASSASGGRGTEAFF TRBD1 TRBJ1-1 . TRBV28
TGTGCCAGCAGGACCCGGGACAGGGGAACAGATACGCAGTATTTT CASRTRDRGTDTQYF TRBD1 TRBJ2-3 few TRBV6-6
TGCGCCAGCAGTCGTGAGGGGGGGGTCAATCAGCCCCAGCATTTT CASSREGGVNQPQHF . TRBJ1-5 . TRBV5-1